A single sample gave rise to the 28 T cell receptor beta chains below, sequenced in a study of blood T cells in healthy people across ages. Primers used in a second PCR of roughly 6 to 11 cycles were a sample-barcoded 5' primer and a J-beta primer mix. TCRdb called the 5' RACE reads again in MiXCR, with one record for every CDR3 protein. There are around 1,000,000 distinct CDR3 sequences in the sample; under 30% occur only once, and around 0.75% lies in the top ten. This sample also belongs to another study, concerning T cells of mothers and their children.

The specimen sequenced was blood. These receptors came from a girl aged 2-10 years in good health.

In its sample, this clonotype was seen a few times. The chain links TRBV5-5 to TRBJ2-5, with D possibly matching TRBD2 (6 bases). The end of the DNA is better explained by TRBJ2-7, so the J call may be wrong. The CDR3 has 15 amino acids. Germline loops: CDR1 SGHKS, CDR2 YYEKEE (reference sequence). The DNA for the CDR3 is TGTGCCAGCAGCCCGCTCCTCATACGGGGGTACGAGCAGTACTTC. Translated: CASSPLLIRGYEQYF.

This chain joins TRBV28 and TRBJ2-3; D not certain. CDR3 size: 14 residues. V was clipped by 7 bases and J by 3 bases, with 14 bases between them. Germline values: CDR1 MDHEN, CDR2 SYDVKM. The CDR3 DNA reads as TGTGCCAGCAATGTGGGCAGCTTAACAGATACGCAGTATTTT. Its translation is CASNVGSLTDTQYF.

The chain links TRBV6-5 to TRBJ2-7, with D hard to call. CDR1 and CDR2 from the germline V gene are MNHEY and SVGAGI. Deletions cut 7 bases from V and 2 bases from J, with 9 bases between. This CDR3 comprises 12 residues. The CDR3 DNA follows: TGTGCCAGCAAAGGCAAGACCTACGAGCAGTACTTC. This translates into CASKGKTYEQYF.

DNA for the CDR3: TGCAGCGGCTTCTCTGGAAACACCATATATTTT. This encodes CSGFSGNTIYF. The chain has TRBV29-1 and TRBJ1-3, with D unresolved. CDR3 length: 11 residues. CDR1 and CDR2 from the germline V gene are SQVTM and ANQGSEA. Trimming removed 7 bases from V and 0 bases from J, with 4 bases in between.

This clonotype showed up just a few times. The CDR3 coding sequence is TGTGCCAGTAGTATAGGTCAAGCTTCCAATGAGCAGTTCTTC. This codes for CASSIGQASNEQFF. The chain couples TRBV19 to TRBJ2-1; no clear D. Germline CDR1 is LNHDA and CDR2 is SQIVND (reference sequence). The CDR3 length is 14 residues. V lost 1 base to trimming and J lost 6 bases, with 10 bases between them.

The table lists this clonotype with a few counts. The V call is TRBV20-1, the J call TRBJ2-1, with D perhaps matching TRBD1 or TRBD2 (5 bases each). V dropped 7 bases and J dropped 13 bases, with 23 bases sitting between them. The CDR3 covers 13 residues. Germline CDR1 DFQATT, CDR2 SNEGSKA (reference sequence). The CDR3 sequence: CSGVLTEEDEQFF. The CDR3 DNA reads as TGCAGTGGGGTTCTGACAGAGGAGGACGAACAGTTCTTC.

At least ten counts were recorded for this clonotype. The chain recombines TRBV29-1 with TRBJ2-3, with D possibly being TRBD2 (6 bases). CDR3 length: 15 residues. Looked up from germline, CDR1 is SQVTM and CDR2 is ANQGSEA. The V end was cut by 1 base, the J end by 2 bases, with 13 bases between. The CDR3 is CSVEVLGGVTDTQYF. In DNA, the CDR3 is TGCAGCGTTGAAGTTTTGGGAGGTGTCACAGATACGCAGTATTTT.

A few counts support this clonotype. One end of the junction fails to match germline, which may point to a read error. The chain joins TRBV12-3 or TRBV12-4 to TRBJ1-4; 10 bases fit TRBD1. The CDR3 length is 15 residues. The CDR3 region has the DNA TGTGCCAGCAGTCTCGGGACAGGGGCTAACGAAAAACTGTTTTTT. Amino acid sequence: CASSLGTGANEKLFF.

The chain links TRBV29-1 to TRBJ2-5, with D perhaps matching TRBD2 (5 bases). Per the germline V gene, CDR1 is SQVTM and CDR2 is ANQGSEA. Between the trimmed V and J ends, which lost 1 base and 1 base, there was a span of 19 bases. The CDR3 extends over 17 amino acids. The CDR3 sequence: CSVEVLPLSGGQETQYF. CDR3 bases: TGCAGCGTTGAAGTCCTCCCCCTAAGCGGAGGCCAAGAGACCCAGTACTTC.

V usage is TRBV9 and J usage is TRBJ2-3, with unresolved D. The CDR3 has 13 residues. V shed 3 bases and J shed 3 bases, with 8 bases lying between them. Germline V gives CDR1 SGDLS, CDR2 YYNGEE. The CDR3 DNA reads as TGTGCCAGCAGCGCCCCGACAACAGATACGCAGTATTTT. Protein: CASSAPTTDTQYF.

The CDR3 DNA reads TGTGCCAGCAGCCCGGGAGGGGGGAGGCGCAATGAGCAGTTCTTC. Translating gives CASSPGGGRRNEQFF. V is TRBV7-2 and J is TRBJ2-1, with 8 bases aligning to TRBD2. The J segment lost 6 bases and the V segment lost 5 bases, leaving 9 bases of the junction unmatched. CDR1 and CDR2 from the germline V gene are SGHTA and FQGNSA. The CDR3 length is 15 residues.

This clonotype came up a few times. The chain is built from TRBV6-6 and TRBJ2-1; D remains ambiguous. Germline values: CDR1 MNHNY, CDR2 SVGAGI (reference sequence). There are 12 residues in the CDR3. V dropped 2 bases and J dropped 8 bases, with 7 bases sitting between them. CDR3 DNA: TGTGCCAGCAGTTACCCCAGTCATGAGCAGTTCTTC. The encoded protein is CASSYPSHEQFF.

This clonotype was detected a few times. The V and J genes are TRBV7-2 and TRBJ1-2; weak D call: TRBD1 (5 bases). This CDR3 has 15 residues. Trimming took 1 base from V and 1 from J, leaving 10 bases between them. Germline V gene data show CDR1 as SGHTA and CDR2 as FQGNSA. The CDR3, as DNA: TGTGCCAGCAGCTTAGTTGTCGACAGTAACTATGGCTACACCTTC. This sequence encodes CASSLVVDSNYGYTF.

The rearrangement links TRBV7-2 to TRBJ1-1; the D is unclear. CDR3 length: 18 residues. Trimming left V 3 bases short and J 0 bases short, with 20 bases between. The germline CDR1 and CDR2 sequences are SGHTA and FQGNSA. Written as DNA, the CDR3 is TGTGCCAGCAGCTTTATGTTTACGGACGGAATTTTGAACACTGAAGCTTTCTTT. Protein sequence: CASSFMFTDGILNTEAFF.

This clonotype has a handful of counts. The V and J genes are TRBV19 and TRBJ1-5, with D possibly TRBD1 on 6 matching bases. Germline V CDR1 and CDR2: LNHDA, SQIVND (reference sequence). V was shortened by 5 bases and J by 3 bases, with 14 bases between the two germline ends. This CDR3 has 15 amino acids. The CDR3 nucleotides are TGTGCCAGTAGTTGGAGGGGGTTGGACAATCAGCCCCAGCATTTT. Protein product: CASSWRGLDNQPQHF.

V gene TRBV24-1 combines with J gene TRBJ2-2; D not certain. CDR1 KGHDR and CDR2 SFDVKD come from the germline V gene. V was trimmed by 3 bases and J by 0 bases, leaving 10 bases between them. The CDR3 is 16 residues long. CDR3 loop: CATSDKFRTNTGELFF. The CDR3 DNA is TGTGCCACCAGTGATAAGTTCAGGACGAACACCGGGGAGCTGTTTTTT.

The chain is built from TRBV14 and TRBJ1-4; maybe TRBD1 (6 bases). CDR3 length: 15 residues. V dropped 1 base and J dropped 5 bases, with 11 bases sitting between them. The germline V gene encodes CDR1 SGHDN and CDR2 FVKESK. In DNA form, the CDR3 reads TGTGCCAGCAGCCAAGTGGACAGCCTAAATGAAAAACTGTTTTTT. This codes for CASSQVDSLNEKLFF.

This clonotype was observed a few times. The gene calls are TRBV9 and TRBJ2-7; weak D call: TRBD1 (6 bases). In germline, CDR1 is SGDLS, CDR2 YYNGEE. Trimming removed 0 bases at V and 1 base at J, with 14 bases between. The CDR3 consists of 16 residues. CDR3 sequence reads: CASSVGPMGASYEQYF. CDR3 in DNA: TGTGCCAGCAGCGTAGGGCCAATGGGGGCATCCTACGAGCAGTACTTC.

CDR3 loop: CSARTSGLAYEQYF. The CDR3 DNA follows: TGCAGTGCTAGGACTAGCGGGTTAGCCTACGAGCAGTACTTC. This chain connects TRBV20-1 to TRBJ2-7, with 10 bases lining up with TRBD2. The CDR3 length is 14 residues. Per germline, CDR1 DFQATT and CDR2 SNEGSKA (reference sequence). Losses at the gene ends were 3 bases for V and 2 bases for J; bases not matched to a gene: 4.

This chain connects TRBV7-9 to TRBJ1-1; D might be TRBD1 (5 bases). The CDR3 spans 13 residues. Trimming cost V 2 bases and J 8 bases, with 12 bases left between them. Germline V gene sequence: CDR1 SEHNR, CDR2 FQNEAQ (reference sequence). CDR3 DNA sequence: TGTGCCAGCAGCTTAATATCTCGACAGGAAGCTTTCTTT. Translation: CASSLISRQEAFF. The complete variable domain, with remaining parts taken from reference TRBV7-9 and TRBJ1-1, reads DTGVSQNPRHKITKRGQNVTFRCDPISEHNRLYWYRQTLGQGPEFLTYFQNEAQLEKSRLLSDRFSAERPKGSFSTLEIQRTEQGDSAMYLCASSLISRQEAFFGQGTRLTVV.

This clonotype has just a few counts. The chain joins TRBV7-9 to TRBJ1-4; 8 bases agree with TRBD1. V shed 2 bases and J 9 bases; nucleotides not matched to a gene: 14. Germline CDR1 reads SEHNR; CDR2 reads FQNEAQ (reference sequence). This CDR3 is built from 17 residues. CDR3 DNA: TGTGCCAGCAGCTTACCCATACCGGGACAGGATTCCCAAAAACTGTTTTTT. Residues: CASSLPIPGQDSQKLFF.

The genes are TRBV9 and TRBJ2-7; D is possibly TRBD2 (6 bases). The CDR3 sequence is 14 residues long. The germline V and J ends were trimmed by 0 bases and 5 bases, with 12 bases remaining between them. CDR1 SGDLS and CDR2 YYNGEE come from the germline V gene. The CDR3 region has the DNA TGTGCCAGCAGCGTAGGGGGACTCACTGACGAGCAGTACTTC. It codes for CASSVGGLTDEQYF.

This clonotype was detected a few times. The chain is built from TRBV9 and TRBJ2-5; 8 bases align to TRBD1. The end of the DNA is better explained by TRBJ2-7, so the J call may be wrong. The V gene's germline CDR1 is SGDLS and CDR2 YYNGEE. The CDR3 length is 14 residues. The chain's CDR3 is CASSVGQGLYEQYF. CDR3 DNA: TGTGCCAGCAGCGTAGGACAGGGGTTGTACGAGCAGTACTTC.

A few counts support this clonotype. At one of its ends the junction is not consistent with the germline gene, which may arise from a read error. V gene TRBV7-3 combines with J gene TRBJ1-1; the match to TRBD1 covers 7 bases. Germline assignment: CDR1 SGHTA and CDR2 FQGTGA. The CDR3 consists of 16 residues. CDR3 protein: CAGSLGFETGDTEAFF. CDR3 in DNA: TGTGCCGGCAGCTTAGGGTTTGAAACAGGGGACACTGAAGCTTTCTTT.

There are many counts of this clonotype. One end of the junction is discordant with germline, which a read error may explain. This chain uses TRBV4-1 with TRBJ2-1, with D perhaps TRBD1 or TRBD2 (6 bases each). The CDR3 runs 12 residues. Germline CDR1 is MGHRA and CDR2 is YSYEKL. DNA of the CDR3: TGTGCCAGCAGCCAAGGGGGGCATGAGCAGTTCTTC. As protein: CASSQGGHEQFF.

This clonotype was found a few times. The V call is TRBV5-1, the J call TRBJ1-1; a possible D gene is TRBD1 (5 bases). V lost 3 bases and J lost 1, with 10 bases in between. Germline V gives CDR1 SGHRS, CDR2 YFSETQ. This CDR3 contains 14 residues. The CDR3 is CASSSAGQNTEAFF. The CDR3 nucleotides read TGCGCCAGCAGCTCCGCCGGACAGAACACTGAAGCTTTCTTT. Drawing the rest from reference TRBV5-1 and TRBJ1-1, the complete variable domain is KAGVTQTPRYLIKTRGQQVTLSCSPISGHRSVSWYQQTPGQGLQFLFEYFSETQRNKGNFPGRFSGRQFSNSRSEMNVSTLELGDSALYLCASSSAGQNTEAFFGQGTRLTVV.

This clonotype was observed a few times. At one end the junction does not follow the germline gene, possibly because of a read error. The chain links TRBV6-5 to TRBJ2-7, with D perhaps being TRBD1 or TRBD2 (5 bases each). The CDR3 runs to 14 residues. The V gene's germline CDR1 is MNHEY and CDR2 SVGAGI. The CDR3 DNA reads TGTGCCAGCAGTTACTCGGCAGGGACCGACGAGCAGTACTTT. Its protein product is CASSYSAGTDEQYF.

This clonotype has more than one count but fewer than ten. CDR3 in DNA: TGCAGCGTTGAACCGCCAACAGGGATGTGGGCTGAAGCTTTCTTT. Translation: CSVEPPTGMWAEAFF. J is TRBJ1-1 and V is TRBV29-1, with a weak D call TRBD1 (6 bases). Per germline, CDR1 SQVTM and CDR2 ANQGSEA. V dropped 2 bases and J dropped 6 bases, with 19 bases sitting between them. The CDR3 has 15 amino acids. The entire variable domain, with the rest obtained from reference TRBV29-1 and TRBJ1-1, is as follows: SAVISQKPSRDICQRGTSLTIQCQVDSQVTMMFWYRQQPGQSLTLIATANQGSEATYESGFVIDKFPISRPNLTFSTLTVSNMSPEDSSIYLCSVEPPTGMWAEAFFGQGTRLTVV.